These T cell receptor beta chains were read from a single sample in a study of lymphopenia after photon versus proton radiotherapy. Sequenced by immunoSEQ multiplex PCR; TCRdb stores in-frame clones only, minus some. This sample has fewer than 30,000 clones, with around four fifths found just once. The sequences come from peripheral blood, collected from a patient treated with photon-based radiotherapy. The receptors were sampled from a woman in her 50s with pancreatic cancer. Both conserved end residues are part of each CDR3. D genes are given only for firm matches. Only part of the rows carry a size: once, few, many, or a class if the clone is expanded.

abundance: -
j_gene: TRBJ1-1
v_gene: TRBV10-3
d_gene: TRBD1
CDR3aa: CAISDYGQGNLFTEAFF
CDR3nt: TGTGCCATCAGTGACTACGGACAGGGGAATTTATTCACTGAAGCTTTCTTT

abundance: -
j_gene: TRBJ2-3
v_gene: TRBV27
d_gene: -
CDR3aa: CASGLISTDTQYF
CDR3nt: TGTGCCAGCGGTCTCATCAGCACAGATACGCAGTATTTT

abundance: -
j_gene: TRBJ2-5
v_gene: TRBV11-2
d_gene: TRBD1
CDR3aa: CASSAQQGARETQYF
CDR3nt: TGTGCCAGCAGCGCACAACAGGGGGCCCGGGAGACCCAGTACTTC

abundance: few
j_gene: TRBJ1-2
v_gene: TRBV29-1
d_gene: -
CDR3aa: CSVGGDRTNGYTF
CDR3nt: TGCAGCGTTGGCGGGGATCGAACTAATGGCTACACCTTC

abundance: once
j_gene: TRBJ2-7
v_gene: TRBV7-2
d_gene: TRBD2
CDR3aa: CASRLTSGMNYEQYF
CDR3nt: TGTGCCAGCAGACTAACTAGCGGGATGAACTACGAGCAGTACTTC

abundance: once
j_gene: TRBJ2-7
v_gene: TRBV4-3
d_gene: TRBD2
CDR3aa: CASSQEGGIAGGFYEQYF
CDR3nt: TGCGCCAGCAGCCAAGAAGGGGGAATTGCGGGAGGATTCTACGAGCAGTACTTC

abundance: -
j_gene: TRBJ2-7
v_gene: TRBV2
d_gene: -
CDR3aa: CASSERGGGSYEQYF
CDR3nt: TGTGCCAGCAGTGAAAGGGGAGGGGGCTCCTACGAGCAGTACTTC

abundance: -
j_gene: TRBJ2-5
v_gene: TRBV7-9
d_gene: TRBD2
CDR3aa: CASSGSGSFGETQYF
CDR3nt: TGTGCCAGCAGTGGTAGCGGGAGTTTCGGTGAGACCCAGTACTTC

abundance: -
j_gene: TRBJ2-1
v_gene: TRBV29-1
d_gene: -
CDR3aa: CSGYRAYNEQFF
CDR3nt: TGCAGCGGGTACAGGGCCTACAATGAGCAGTTCTTC

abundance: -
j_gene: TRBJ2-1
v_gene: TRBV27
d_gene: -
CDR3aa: CASRKRPNEQFF
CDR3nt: TGTGCCAGCAGAAAGCGACCCAATGAGCAGTTCTTC

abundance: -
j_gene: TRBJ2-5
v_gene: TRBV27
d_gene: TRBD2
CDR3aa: CASSLFPSGRAGGETQYF
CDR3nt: TGTGCCAGCAGTTTATTCCCTAGCGGGAGGGCCGGGGGAGAGACCCAGTACTTC

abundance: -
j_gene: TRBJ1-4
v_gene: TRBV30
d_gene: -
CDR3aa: CAWMGVGEKLFF
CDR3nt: TGTGCCTGGATGGGAGTAGGTGAAAAACTGTTTTTT

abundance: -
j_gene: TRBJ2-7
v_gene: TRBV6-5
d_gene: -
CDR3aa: CASRGLGGDYEQYF
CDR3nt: TGTGCCAGCAGGGGACTTGGAGGGGACTACGAGCAGTACTTC

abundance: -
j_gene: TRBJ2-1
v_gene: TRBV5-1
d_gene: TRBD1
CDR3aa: CASSNQGESGNEQFF
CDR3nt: TGCGCCAGCAGCAATCAGGGGGAGTCGGGTAATGAGCAGTTCTTC

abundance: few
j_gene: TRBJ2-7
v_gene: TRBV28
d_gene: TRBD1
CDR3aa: CASSPRTGADYEQYF
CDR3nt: TGTGCCAGCAGTCCAAGGACAGGGGCTGACTACGAGCAGTACTTC

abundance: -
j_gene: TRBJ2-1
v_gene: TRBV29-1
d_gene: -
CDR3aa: CSGSGESTGISSYNEQFF
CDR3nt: TGCAGCGGATCAGGGGAATCAACGGGGATCAGCTCCTACAATGAGCAGTTCTTC

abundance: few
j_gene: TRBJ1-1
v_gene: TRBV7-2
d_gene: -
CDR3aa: CASSLETGRAEAFF
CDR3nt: TGTGCCAGCAGCTTAGAGACGGGACGGGCTGAAGCTTTCTTT

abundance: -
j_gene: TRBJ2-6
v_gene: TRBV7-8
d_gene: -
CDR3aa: CASSKAYPQSRANVLTF
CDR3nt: TGTGCCAGCAGCAAAGCATACCCACAAAGTCGGGCCAACGTCCTGACTTTC

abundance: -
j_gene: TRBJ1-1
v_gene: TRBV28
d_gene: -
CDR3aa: CASREGLLAAFF
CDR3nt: TGTGCCAGCAGGGAGGGACTCCTCGCAGCTTTCTTT

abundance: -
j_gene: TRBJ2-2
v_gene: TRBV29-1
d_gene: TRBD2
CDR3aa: CSVKGLGDGELFF
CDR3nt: TGCAGCGTGAAGGGACTAGGCGACGGGGAGCTGTTTTTT

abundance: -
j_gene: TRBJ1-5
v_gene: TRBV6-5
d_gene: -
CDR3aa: CASRMLNQPQHF
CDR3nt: TGTGCCAGCAGAATGCTCAATCAGCCCCAGCATTTT

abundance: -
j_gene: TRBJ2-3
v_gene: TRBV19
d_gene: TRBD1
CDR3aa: CASSIDSGQGVTQYF
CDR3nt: TGTGCCAGTAGTATAGATTCGGGACAGGGGGTTACGCAGTATTTT

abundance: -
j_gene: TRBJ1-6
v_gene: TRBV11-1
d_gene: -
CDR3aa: CASSQDRDNSPLHF
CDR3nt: TGTGCCAGCAGCCAGGACAGAGATAATTCACCCCTCCACTTT

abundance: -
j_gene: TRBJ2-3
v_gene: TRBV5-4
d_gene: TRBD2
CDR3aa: CASSPGLVADTQYF
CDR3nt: TGTGCCAGCAGCCCGGGACTAGTCGCAGATACGCAGTATTTT

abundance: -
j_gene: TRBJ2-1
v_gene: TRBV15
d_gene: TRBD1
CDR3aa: CATSGPGQGYNEQFF
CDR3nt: TGTGCCACCAGCGGTCCGGGACAGGGATACAATGAGCAGTTCTTC

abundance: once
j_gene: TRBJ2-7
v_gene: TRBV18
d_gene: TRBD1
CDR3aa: CASSPGTAYEQYF
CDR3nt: TGTGCCAGCTCACCCGGGACAGCCTACGAGCAGTACTTC

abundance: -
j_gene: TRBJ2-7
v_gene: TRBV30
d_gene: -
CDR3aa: CAWSPPGATPYEQYF
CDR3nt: TGTGCCTGGAGCCCCCCTGGGGCTACCCCCTACGAGCAGTACTTC

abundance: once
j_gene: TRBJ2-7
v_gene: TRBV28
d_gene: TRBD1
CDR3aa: CASSLLQGAQAGRRVEQYF
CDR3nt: TGTGCCAGCAGTTTACTACAGGGGGCGCAAGCGGGGCGCAGGGTGGAGCAGTACTTC

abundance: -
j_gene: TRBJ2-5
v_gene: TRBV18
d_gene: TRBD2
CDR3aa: CASSPFGGLAGGKTQYF
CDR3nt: TGTGCCAGCTCACCATTCGGCGGACTAGCGGGAGGAAAGACCCAGTACTTC

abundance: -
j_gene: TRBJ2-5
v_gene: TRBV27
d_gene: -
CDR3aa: CASSLRYQETQYF
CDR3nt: TGTGCCAGCAGTCTCCGGTACCAAGAGACCCAGTACTTC

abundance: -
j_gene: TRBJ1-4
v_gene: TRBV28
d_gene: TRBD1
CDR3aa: CASRGQGAGANEKLFF
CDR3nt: TGTGCCAGCAGGGGACAGGGGGCTGGGGCTAATGAAAAACTGTTTTTT

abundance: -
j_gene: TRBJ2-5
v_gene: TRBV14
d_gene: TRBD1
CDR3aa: CASSQVRDRSRETQYF
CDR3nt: TGTGCCAGCAGCCAAGTCCGGGACAGGTCTAGAGAGACCCAGTACTTC

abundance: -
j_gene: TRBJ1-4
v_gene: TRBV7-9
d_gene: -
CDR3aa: CASSLGQGGTNEKLFF
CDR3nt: TGTGCCAGCAGTCTGGGGCAGGGAGGAACTAATGAAAAACTGTTTTTT

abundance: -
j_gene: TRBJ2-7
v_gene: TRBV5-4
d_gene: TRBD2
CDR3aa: CASSPGGTSGVYEQYF
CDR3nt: TGTGCCAGCAGCCCGGGGGGGACTAGCGGGGTTTACGAGCAGTACTTC

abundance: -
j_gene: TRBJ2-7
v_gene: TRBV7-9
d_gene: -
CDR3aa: CASSPRGTGSYEQYF
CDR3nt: TGTGCCAGCAGCCCCCGAGGAACAGGCTCCTACGAGCAGTACTTC

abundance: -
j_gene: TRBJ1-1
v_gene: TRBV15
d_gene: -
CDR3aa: CATSRDAGQTTEAFF
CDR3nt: TGTGCCACCAGCAGAGATGCCGGACAGACCACTGAAGCTTTCTTT

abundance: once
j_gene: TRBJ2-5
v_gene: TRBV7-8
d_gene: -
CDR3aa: CASSLRTVETQYF
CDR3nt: TGTGCCAGCAGTCTTAGGACGGTGGAGACCCAGTACTTC

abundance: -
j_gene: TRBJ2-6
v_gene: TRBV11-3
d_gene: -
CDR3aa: CASSLGAAGANVLTF
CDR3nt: TGTGCCAGCAGCTTGGGGGCGGCTGGGGCCAACGTCCTGACTTTC